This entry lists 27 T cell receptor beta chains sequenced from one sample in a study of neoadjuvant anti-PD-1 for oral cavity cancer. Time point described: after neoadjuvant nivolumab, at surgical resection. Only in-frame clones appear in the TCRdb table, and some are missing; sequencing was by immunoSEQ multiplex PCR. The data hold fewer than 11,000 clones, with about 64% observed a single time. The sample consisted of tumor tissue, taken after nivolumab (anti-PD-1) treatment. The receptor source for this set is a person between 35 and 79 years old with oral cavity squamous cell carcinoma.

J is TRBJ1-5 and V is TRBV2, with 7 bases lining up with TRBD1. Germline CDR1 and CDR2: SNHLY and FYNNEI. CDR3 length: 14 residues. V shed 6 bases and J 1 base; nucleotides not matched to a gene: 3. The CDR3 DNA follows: TGTGCCAGCAGCAGGGGGTTGAGCAATCAGCCCCAGCATTTT. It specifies CASSRGLSNQPQHF. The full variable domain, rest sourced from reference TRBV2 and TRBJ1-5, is EPEVTQTPSHQVTQMGQEVILRCVPISNHLYFYWYRQILGQKVEFLVSFYNNEISEKSEIFDDQFSVERPDGSNFTLKIRSTKLEDSAMYFCASSRGLSNQPQHFGDGTRLSIL.

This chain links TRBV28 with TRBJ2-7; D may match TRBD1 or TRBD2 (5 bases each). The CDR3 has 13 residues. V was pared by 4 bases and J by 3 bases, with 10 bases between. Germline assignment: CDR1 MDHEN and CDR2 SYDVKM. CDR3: CASSSGTNYEQYF. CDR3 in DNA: TGTGCCAGCAGTTCCGGGACGAACTACGAGCAGTACTTC.

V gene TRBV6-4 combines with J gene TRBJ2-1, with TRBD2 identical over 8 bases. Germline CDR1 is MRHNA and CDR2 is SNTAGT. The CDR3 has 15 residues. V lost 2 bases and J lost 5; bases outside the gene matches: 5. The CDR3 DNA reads TGTGCCAGCAGTGACAAGGCGGGAGGAAACAATGAGCAGTTCTTC. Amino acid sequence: CASSDKAGGNNEQFF.

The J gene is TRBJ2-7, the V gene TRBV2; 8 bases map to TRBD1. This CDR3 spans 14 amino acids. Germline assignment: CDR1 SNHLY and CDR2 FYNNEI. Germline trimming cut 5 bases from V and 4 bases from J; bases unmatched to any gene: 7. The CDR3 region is CASSTDRGKYEQYF. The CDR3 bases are TGTGCCAGCAGTACTGACAGGGGAAAGTACGAGCAGTACTTC.

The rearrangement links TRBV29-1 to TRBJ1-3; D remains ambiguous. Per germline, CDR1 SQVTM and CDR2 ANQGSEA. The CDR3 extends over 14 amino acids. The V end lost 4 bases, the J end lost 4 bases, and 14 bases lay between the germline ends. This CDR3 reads CSVGFTGSGNTIYF. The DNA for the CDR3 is TGCAGCGTTGGTTTCACCGGGTCCGGAAACACCATATATTTT.

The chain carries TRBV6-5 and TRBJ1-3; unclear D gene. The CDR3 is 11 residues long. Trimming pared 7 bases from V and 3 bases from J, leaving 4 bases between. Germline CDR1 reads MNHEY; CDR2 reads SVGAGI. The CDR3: CASIFGNTIYF. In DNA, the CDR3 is TGTGCCAGCATTTTTGGAAACACCATATATTTT.

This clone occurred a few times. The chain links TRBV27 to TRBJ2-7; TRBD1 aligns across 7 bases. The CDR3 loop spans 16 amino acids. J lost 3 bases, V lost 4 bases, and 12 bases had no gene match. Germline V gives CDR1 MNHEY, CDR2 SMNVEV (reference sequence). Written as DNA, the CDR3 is TGTGCCAGCAGTTCCACGACAGGGTTTAATAGCTACGAGCAGTACTTC. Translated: CASSSTTGFNSYEQYF.

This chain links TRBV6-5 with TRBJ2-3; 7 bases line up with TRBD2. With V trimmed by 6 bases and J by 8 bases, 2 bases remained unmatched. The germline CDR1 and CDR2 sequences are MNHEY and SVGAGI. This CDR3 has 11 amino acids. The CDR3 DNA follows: TGTGCCAGCAGCTCGGGGGGTACGCAGTATTTT. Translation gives CASSSGGTQYF.

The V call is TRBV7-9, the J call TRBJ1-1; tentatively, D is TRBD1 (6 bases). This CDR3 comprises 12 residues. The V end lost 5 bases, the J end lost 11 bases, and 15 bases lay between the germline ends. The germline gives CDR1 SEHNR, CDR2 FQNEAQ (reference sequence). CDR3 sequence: CASSVRQVGAFF. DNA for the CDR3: TGTGCCAGCAGCGTTAGACAGGTTGGCGCTTTCTTT.

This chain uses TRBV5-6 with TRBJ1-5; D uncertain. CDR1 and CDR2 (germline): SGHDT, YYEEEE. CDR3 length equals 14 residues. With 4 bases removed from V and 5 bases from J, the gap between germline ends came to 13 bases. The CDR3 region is CASSGAALHQPQHF. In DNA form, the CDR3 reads TGTGCCAGCAGCGGTGCTGCCCTTCATCAGCCCCAGCATTTT.

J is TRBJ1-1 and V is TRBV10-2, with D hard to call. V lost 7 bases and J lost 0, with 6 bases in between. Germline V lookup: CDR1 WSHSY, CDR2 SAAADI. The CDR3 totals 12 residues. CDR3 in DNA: TGCGCCAGCATGAGTCTGAACACTGAAGCTTTCTTT. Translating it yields CASMSLNTEAFF.

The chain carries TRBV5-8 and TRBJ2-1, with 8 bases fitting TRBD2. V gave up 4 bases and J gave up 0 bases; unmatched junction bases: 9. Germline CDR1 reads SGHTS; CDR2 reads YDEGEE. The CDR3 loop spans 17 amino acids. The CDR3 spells CASSDRLAPSSYNEQFF. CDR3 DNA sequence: TGTGCCAGCAGCGACAGACTAGCGCCGAGCTCCTACAATGAGCAGTTCTTC. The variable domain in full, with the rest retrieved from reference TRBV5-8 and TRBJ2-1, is EAGVTQSPTHLIKTRGQQATLRCSPISGHTSVYWYQQALGLGLQFLLWYDEGEERNRGNFPPRFSGRQFPNYSSELNVNALELEDSALYLCASSDRLAPSSYNEQFFGPGTRLTVL.

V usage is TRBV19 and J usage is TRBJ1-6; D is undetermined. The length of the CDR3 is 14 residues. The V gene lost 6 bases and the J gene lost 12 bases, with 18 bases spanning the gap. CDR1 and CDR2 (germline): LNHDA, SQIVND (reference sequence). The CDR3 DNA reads TGTGCCAGTAGAGAAAACAGCCAGAAAGGACCCCTCCACTTT. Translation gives CASRENSQKGPLHF.

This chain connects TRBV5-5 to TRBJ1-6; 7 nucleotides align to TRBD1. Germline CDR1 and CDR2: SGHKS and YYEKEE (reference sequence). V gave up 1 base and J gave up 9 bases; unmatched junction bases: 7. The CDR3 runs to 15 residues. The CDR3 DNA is TGTGCCAGCAGCTTGACAGGGGTTACAGCTTCACCCCTCCACTTT. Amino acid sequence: CASSLTGVTASPLHF.

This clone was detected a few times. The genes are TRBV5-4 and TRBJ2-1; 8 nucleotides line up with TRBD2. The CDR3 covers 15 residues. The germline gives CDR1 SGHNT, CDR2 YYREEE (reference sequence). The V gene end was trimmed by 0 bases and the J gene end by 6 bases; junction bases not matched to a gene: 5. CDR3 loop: CASSLGAGAPNEQFF. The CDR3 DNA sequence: TGTGCCAGCAGCTTGGGAGCGGGGGCCCCCAATGAGCAGTTCTTC.

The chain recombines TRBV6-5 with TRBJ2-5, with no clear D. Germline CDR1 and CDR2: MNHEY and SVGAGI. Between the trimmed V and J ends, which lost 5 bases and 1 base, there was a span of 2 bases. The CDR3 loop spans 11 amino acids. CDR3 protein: CASSLQETQYF. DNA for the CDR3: TGTGCCAGCAGTCTCCAAGAGACCCAGTACTTC.

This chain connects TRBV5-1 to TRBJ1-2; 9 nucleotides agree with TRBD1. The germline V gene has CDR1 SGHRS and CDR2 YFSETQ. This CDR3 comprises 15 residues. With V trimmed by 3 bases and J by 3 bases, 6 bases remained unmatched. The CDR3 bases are TGCGCCAGCAGCTCGCTACAGGGGGCGGACTATGGCTACACCTTC. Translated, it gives CASSSLQGADYGYTF.

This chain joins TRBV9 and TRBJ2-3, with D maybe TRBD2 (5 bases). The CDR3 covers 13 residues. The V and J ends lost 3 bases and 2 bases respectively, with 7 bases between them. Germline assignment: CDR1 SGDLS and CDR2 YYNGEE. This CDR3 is CASSGSDTDTQYF. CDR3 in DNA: TGTGCCAGCAGCGGTAGCGACACAGATACGCAGTATTTT.

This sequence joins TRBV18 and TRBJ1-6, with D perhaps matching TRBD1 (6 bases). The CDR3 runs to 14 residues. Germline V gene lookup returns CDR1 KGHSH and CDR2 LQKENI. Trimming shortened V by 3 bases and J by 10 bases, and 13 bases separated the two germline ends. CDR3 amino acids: CASSPYGGGSPLHF. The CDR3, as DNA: TGTGCCAGCTCACCGTACGGGGGCGGCTCACCCCTCCACTTT.

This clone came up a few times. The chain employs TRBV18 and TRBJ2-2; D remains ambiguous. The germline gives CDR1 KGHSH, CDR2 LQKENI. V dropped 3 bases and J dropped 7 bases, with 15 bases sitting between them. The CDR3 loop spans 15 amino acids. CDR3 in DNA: TGTGCCAGCTCACCTCGACCGGGTACGGACGGGGAGCTGTTTTTT. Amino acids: CASSPRPGTDGELFF.

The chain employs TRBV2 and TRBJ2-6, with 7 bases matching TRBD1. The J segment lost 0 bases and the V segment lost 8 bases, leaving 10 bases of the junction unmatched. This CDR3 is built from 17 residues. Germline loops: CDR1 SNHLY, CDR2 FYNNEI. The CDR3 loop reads CASATGTARSGANVLTF. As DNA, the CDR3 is TGTGCCAGCGCTACCGGGACAGCTCGCTCTGGGGCCAACGTCCTGACTTTC.

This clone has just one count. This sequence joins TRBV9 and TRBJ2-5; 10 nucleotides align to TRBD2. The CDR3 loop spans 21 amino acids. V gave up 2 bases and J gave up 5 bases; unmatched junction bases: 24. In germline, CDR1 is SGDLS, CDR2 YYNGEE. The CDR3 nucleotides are TGTGCCAGCAGCGTGAGCCTTGGGCTTCGAGCGGGGGGGCCTTGGGAGGAGACCCAGTACTTC. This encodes CASSVSLGLRAGGPWEETQYF.

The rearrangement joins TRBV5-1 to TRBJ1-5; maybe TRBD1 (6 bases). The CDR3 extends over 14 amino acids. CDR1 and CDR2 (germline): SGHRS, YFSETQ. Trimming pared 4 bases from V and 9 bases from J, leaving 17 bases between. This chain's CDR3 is CASSPHGGSGPQHF. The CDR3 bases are TGCGCCAGCAGCCCCCACGGGGGCTCGGGGCCCCAGCATTTT.

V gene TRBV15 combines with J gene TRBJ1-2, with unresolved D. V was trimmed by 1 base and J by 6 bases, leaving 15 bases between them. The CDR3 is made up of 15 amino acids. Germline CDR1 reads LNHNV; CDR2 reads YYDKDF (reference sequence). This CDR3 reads CATSRGLGGEDGYTF. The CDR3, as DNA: TGTGCCACCAGCAGAGGGTTAGGCGGGGAGGATGGCTACACCTTC.

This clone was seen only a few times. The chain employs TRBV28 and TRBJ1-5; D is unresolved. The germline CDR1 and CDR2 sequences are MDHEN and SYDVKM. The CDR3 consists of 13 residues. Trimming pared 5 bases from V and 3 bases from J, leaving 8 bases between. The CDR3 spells CASSLRVNQPQHF. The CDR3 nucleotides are TGTGCCAGCAGTCTAAGGGTCAATCAGCCCCAGCATTTT.

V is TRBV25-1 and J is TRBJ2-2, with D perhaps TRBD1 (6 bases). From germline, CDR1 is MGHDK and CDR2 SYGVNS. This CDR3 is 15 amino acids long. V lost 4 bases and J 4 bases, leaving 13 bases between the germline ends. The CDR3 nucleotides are TGTGCCAGCAGTGCCAGGGACACCTCCACCGGGGAGCTGTTTTTT. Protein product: CASSARDTSTGELFF. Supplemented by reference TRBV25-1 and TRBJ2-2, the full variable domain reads EADIYQTPRYLVIGTGKKITLECSQTMGHDKMYWYQQDPGMELHLIHYSYGVNSTEKGDLSSESTVSRIRTEHFPLTLESARPSHTSQYLCASSARDTSTGELFFGEGSRLTVL.

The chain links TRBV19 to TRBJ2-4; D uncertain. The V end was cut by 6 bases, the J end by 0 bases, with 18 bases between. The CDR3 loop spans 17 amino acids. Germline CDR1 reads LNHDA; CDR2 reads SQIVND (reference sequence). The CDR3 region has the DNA TGTGCCAGTAGCCCCGACCCGGCAGGTCTAGCCAAAAACATTCAGTACTTC. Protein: CASSPDPAGLAKNIQYF.